These 27 T cell receptor beta chains were sequenced from one sample in a study of blood T cell repertoires in COVID-19. Method: immunoSEQ multiplex PCR; TCRdb's copy keeps in-frame clones and lacks some. The table lists about 380,000 clones, around 91% of them singletons. The sample comprised peripheral blood. The receptors were sampled from a man aged 18 to 30 with active or convalescent COVID-19.

This sequence joins TRBV3-1 (or the pseudogene TRBV3-2) and TRBJ2-1; a possible D gene is TRBD2 (5 bases). Germline CDR1 is LGHDT and CDR2 is YNNKEL (reference sequence). Trimming stripped 3 bases from V and 7 bases from J, with 16 bases between. CDR3 length: 15 amino acids. CDR3 in amino acids: CASSQGEPTGNEQFF. The DNA for the CDR3 is TGTGCCAGCAGCCAGGGAGAACCCACGGGGAATGAGCAGTTCTTC.

This chain joins TRBV12-3 or TRBV12-4 and TRBJ2-1, with D maybe TRBD1 (5 bases). V was clipped by 5 bases and J by 14 bases, with 13 bases between them. This CDR3 is 11 amino acids long. The CDR3 DNA follows: TGTGCCAGCAGTGCCCGGGCCAGGGAGTTCTTC. The encoded protein is CASSARAREFF.

The sample holds one count of this clone. The chain employs TRBV5-1 and TRBJ2-2; 10 nucleotides align to TRBD2. The length of the CDR3 is 16 residues. Per germline, CDR1 SGHRS and CDR2 YFSETQ. Losses at the gene ends were 4 bases for V and 4 bases for J; bases not matched to a gene: 7. CDR3 residues: CASSPSGRRGTGELFF. CDR3 coding DNA: TGCGCCAGCAGCCCTAGCGGGAGACGAGGCACCGGGGAGCTGTTTTTT.

As concerns this clone: A read error may produce the germline difference seen at one junction end. The chain recombines TRBV7-3 with TRBJ2-7, with D tentatively TRBD1 (5 bases). This CDR3 has 13 residues. The germline CDR1 and CDR2 sequences are SGHTA and FQGTGA. The chain's CDR3 is CASSLNPGYAQYF. For the CDR3, the DNA is TGTGCCAGCAGCTTAAACCCAGGGTACGCGCAGTACTTC.

The chain employs TRBV4-1 and TRBJ1-5; D possibly corresponds to TRBD1 (6 bases). Looked up from germline, CDR1 is MGHRA and CDR2 is YSYEKL. V gave up 3 bases and J gave up 9 bases, with 15 bases separating them. This CDR3 is built from 14 residues. CDR3 loop: CASSQTGSSWPQHF. The DNA of the CDR3 is TGCGCCAGCAGCCAGACAGGTAGTAGTTGGCCCCAGCATTTT.

V and J are TRBV29-1 and TRBJ2-7, with a tentative D call TRBD1 (6 bases). Germline CDR1 and CDR2: SQVTM and ANQGSEA. V was pared by 5 bases and J by 0 bases, with 11 bases between. The length of the CDR3 is 13 residues. The CDR3 loop is CSVRTASSYEQYF. CDR3 nucleotides: TGCAGCGTTCGGACAGCGAGCTCCTACGAGCAGTACTTC.

This chain joins TRBV7-2 and TRBJ1-3; 7 bases are a match to TRBD1. The junction had 5 bases not matched to a gene; V was cut back by 3 bases and J by 0 bases. Germline values: CDR1 SGHTA, CDR2 FQGNSA. This CDR3 contains 16 residues. The CDR3 loop reads CASSFYRDSSGNTIYF. CDR3 DNA: TGTGCCAGCAGCTTCTATCGGGACAGCTCTGGAAACACCATATATTTT.

The chain recombines TRBV19 with TRBJ2-3, with D possibly TRBD2 on 6 matching bases. V was clipped by 3 bases and J by 2 bases, with 12 bases between them. This CDR3 has 15 amino acids. Germline V gene sequence: CDR1 LNHDA, CDR2 SQIVND (reference sequence). Written as DNA, the CDR3 is TGTGCCAGTAGTATTGCTAGCGTCTCCACAGATACGCAGTATTTT. This encodes CASSIASVSTDTQYF.

This clone came up once. The chain uses TRBV5-6 and TRBJ2-2, with TRBD2 identical over 15 bases. Germline V lookup: CDR1 SGHDT, CDR2 YYEEEE. V gave up 2 bases and J gave up 6 bases; unmatched junction bases: 8. This CDR3 has 18 amino acids. CDR3 sequence (DNA): TGTGCCAGCAGCTTCGGACTAGCGGGAGGGAGAGGTTCCGGGGAGCTGTTTTTT. Translated, it gives CASSFGLAGGRGSGELFF.

The V gene is TRBV19, the J gene TRBJ2-5, with a tentative D call TRBD2 (5 bases). This CDR3 is built from 15 residues. Per the germline V gene, CDR1 is LNHDA and CDR2 is SQIVND (reference sequence). Between the trimmed V and J ends, which lost 0 bases and 5 bases, there was a span of 13 bases. The CDR3 is CASSIEYGVGETQYF. The DNA of the CDR3 is TGTGCCAGTAGTATAGAGTACGGGGTCGGTGAGACCCAGTACTTC.

This sequence joins TRBV9 and TRBJ1-5; no clear D. Trimming stripped 0 bases from V and 2 bases from J, with 6 bases between. This CDR3 has 14 residues. Germline CDR1 reads SGDLS; CDR2 reads YYNGEE. Here the CDR3 reads CASSVGQGNQPQHF. The CDR3 bases are TGTGCCAGCAGCGTAGGGCAGGGCAATCAGCCCCAGCATTTT.

The chain is built from TRBV7-2 and TRBJ2-7, with TRBD2 matching 9 bases. Germline lookup yields CDR1 SGHTA and CDR2 FQGNSA. With V trimmed by 3 bases and J by 3 bases, 9 bases remained unmatched. CDR3 length: 16 amino acids. CDR3 sequence reads: CASSFSGGLTSYEQYF. The CDR3 DNA follows: TGTGCCAGCAGCTTTAGCGGGGGCCTCACTAGCTACGAGCAGTACTTC.

The rearrangement links TRBV28 to TRBJ2-1, with TRBD2 identical over 11 bases. Germline V lookup: CDR1 MDHEN, CDR2 SYDVKM. The CDR3 consists of 16 residues. The ends lost 2 bases at V and 8 bases at J; junction bases unmatched: 8. The CDR3 loop reads CASSLVTSGRIYEQFF. The CDR3, as DNA: TGTGCCAGCAGTTTAGTTACTAGCGGGAGAATCTATGAGCAGTTCTTC. Using reference TRBV28 and TRBJ2-1 for the parts outside the CDR3, the full variable domain is DVKVTQSSRYLVKRTGEKVFLECVQDMDHENMFWYRQDPGLGLRLIYFSYDVKMKEKGDIPEGYSVSREKKERFSLILESASTNQTSMYLCASSLVTSGRIYEQFFGPGTRLTVL.

The J gene is TRBJ2-3, the V gene TRBV18; 8 bases fit TRBD2. This CDR3 contains 16 residues. CDR1 KGHSH and CDR2 LQKENI come from the germline V gene. J was trimmed by 3 bases and V by 5 bases; bases with no gene match: 10. The CDR3 nucleotides are TGTGCCAGCTCAACCTCACTAGCGGTGGGGACAGATACGCAGTATTTT. This gives the protein CASSTSLAVGTDTQYF.

The rearrangement uses TRBV10-3 and TRBJ2-4; TRBD2 matches 11 bases. Germline V lookup: CDR1 ENHRY, CDR2 SYGVKD. Unmatched junction bases numbered 13, after V lost 6 bases and J lost 9 bases. This CDR3 contains 16 residues. CDR3 sequence (DNA): TGTGCCATCAGCCTCTTGGGACTAGCGGAAGGGGCCATTCAGTACTTC. This gives the protein CAISLLGLAEGAIQYF.

The V and J genes are TRBV5-4 and TRBJ2-3; TRBD2 matches at 12 bases. The V gene end was trimmed by 3 bases and the J gene end by 4 bases; junction bases not matched to a gene: 6. Germline V gene lookup returns CDR1 SGHNT and CDR2 YYREEE (reference sequence). The length of the CDR3 is 16 residues. The CDR3 here is CASSSLAGGGPDTQYF. CDR3 DNA: TGTGCCAGCAGCTCACTAGCGGGAGGAGGCCCAGATACGCAGTATTTT.

This sequence joins TRBV5-1 and TRBJ1-4; 8 bases are shared with TRBD1. The CDR3 sequence is 15 residues long. Looked up from germline, CDR1 is SGHRS and CDR2 is YFSETQ. The V and J ends lost 0 bases and 6 bases, in that order; junction bases with no gene match: 4. The CDR3 reads CASSLAQGAYEKLFF. In DNA form, the CDR3 reads TGCGCCAGCAGCTTGGCGCAGGGGGCCTATGAAAAACTGTTTTTT.

The rearrangement links TRBV2 to TRBJ2-3, with 7 bases that match TRBD2. In germline, CDR1 is SNHLY, CDR2 FYNNEI. This CDR3 is built from 13 residues. V lost 8 bases to trimming and J lost 4 bases; unmatched junction nucleotides: 6. CDR3 loop: CASGGGPSDTQYF. CDR3 nucleotides: TGTGCCAGCGGCGGGGGACCGTCAGATACGCAGTATTTT.

This chain links TRBV6-5 with TRBJ1-2, with D uncertain. Germline CDR1 MNHEY, CDR2 SVGAGI. V gave up 2 bases and J gave up 0 bases, with 13 bases separating them. The CDR3 has 16 amino acids. In nucleotides, the CDR3 is TGTGCCAGCAGTTACGCAACTCCCGCTTCTAACTATGGCTACACCTTC. Translated: CASSYATPASNYGYTF.

This clone was seen just once. Different DNA sequences within this sample yield the same CDR3. The CDR3 nucleotides are TGTGCCAGAGGTGGGCGGAACACTGAAGCTTTCTTT. Encoded protein: CARGGRNTEAFF. The chain is built from TRBV2 and TRBJ1-1, with no clear D. Germline values: CDR1 SNHLY, CDR2 FYNNEI. This CDR3 is built from 12 residues. V dropped 9 bases and J dropped 1 base, with 9 bases sitting between them.

J is TRBJ2-1 and V is TRBV15, with 8 bases matching TRBD2. CDR1 LNHNV and CDR2 YYDKDF come from the germline V gene (reference sequence). The CDR3 consists of 16 residues. Losses at the gene ends were 6 bases for V and 0 bases for J; bases not matched to a gene: 7. Here the CDR3 DNA reads TGTGCCACCAGTAGTGTTACTAGCGGCTCCTACAATGAGCAGTTCTTC. This gives the protein CATSSVTSGSYNEQFF.

This clone occurred a few times. V and J are TRBV6-5 and TRBJ1-6; 12 positions agree with TRBD1. Germline V gene data show CDR1 as MNHEY and CDR2 as SVGAGI. J gave up 8 bases and V 5 bases, and 4 bases lay outside the gene matches. The CDR3 extends over 15 amino acids. The CDR3 DNA reads as TGTGCCAGCAGTAGCCGGGACAGGGGGCATTCACCCCTCCACTTT. Protein: CASSSRDRGHSPLHF.

J is TRBJ1-1 and V is TRBV12-5, with a tentative D call TRBD1 (5 bases). Between the trimmed V and J ends, which lost 6 bases and 4 bases, there was a span of 12 bases. From germline, CDR1 is LGHNT and CDR2 FRNRAP. CDR3 size: 13 residues. The CDR3 nucleotides are TGTGCTAGTGGCCGTGGGGGACTCACTGAAGCTTTCTTT. Its translation is CASGRGGLTEAFF.

The J gene is TRBJ1-1, the V gene TRBV20-1; D unresolved. The CDR3 runs 10 residues. V lost 7 bases, J lost 4 bases, and 7 bases lay in between. The germline CDR1 and CDR2 sequences are DFQATT and SNEGSKA (reference sequence). CDR3 bases: TGCAGTGTTAGCATCACTGAAGCTTTCTTT. This sequence encodes CSVSITEAFF.

This clone came up once. The CDR3 spells CASRVGLAGTDTQYF. CDR3 nucleotide sequence: TGTGCCAGTAGGGTAGGACTAGCGGGGACCGATACGCAGTATTTT. The rearrangement uses TRBV19 and TRBJ2-3; 12 bases map to TRBD2. The V gene end was trimmed by 6 bases and the J gene end by 6 bases; junction bases not matched to a gene: 7. CDR3 size: 15 residues. CDR1 and CDR2 (germline): LNHDA, SQIVND (reference sequence). Looking up the rest from reference TRBV19 and TRBJ2-3 gives the full variable domain: DGGITQSPKYLFRKEGQNVTLSCEQNLNHDAMYWYRQDPGQGLRLIYYSQIVNDFQKGDIAEGYSVSREKKESFPLTVTSAQKNPTAFYLCASRVGLAGTDTQYFGPGTRLTVL.

The chain joins TRBV11-1 to TRBJ1-1; possible D gene TRBD1, 6 bases. This CDR3 is built from 15 residues. Germline V CDR1 and CDR2: SGHAT, FQDESV (reference sequence). V was trimmed by 1 base and J by 5 bases, leaving 14 bases between them. The CDR3 protein is CASSLGMDRRTEAFF. CDR3 sequence (DNA): TGTGCCAGCAGCTTAGGAATGGACAGAAGGACTGAAGCTTTCTTT.

The chain uses TRBV6-2 or TRBV6-3 and TRBJ2-7, with a possible D match to TRBD2 (6 bases). The germline V gene has CDR1 MNHEY and CDR2 SVGEGT. The CDR3 is 14 residues long. V shed 5 bases and J shed 3 bases, with 14 bases lying between them. The CDR3 nucleotides are TGTGCCAGCAGTACGGGACTCCGTATCTACGAGCAGTACTTC. Translated: CASSTGLRIYEQYF.